This is a list of T cell receptor beta chains from one sample in a study of cytomegalovirus exposure and HLA in healthy donors. The assay was immunoSEQ multiplex PCR, and TCRdb's table has in-frame clones only and misses some. The sample yields around 170,000 clones, roughly 79% seen once. The sample was PBMCs. The receptors were sampled from a woman between 50 and 59 years old in good health and CMV-seropositive. Both conserved end residues are part of each CDR3. The order of the fields is clone size, D gene, V gene, J gene, CDR3 DNA, CDR3 protein. D genes are given only for firm matches. A clone size is listed for some rows: how often the clone was seen (once, few, many), or a class if it is expanded.

>.|.|TRBV12-2|TRBJ1-6
TGTGCAAGTCGCTCCATACCACGAGCCGACCGGGACAGGGGAAATTCACCCCTCCACTTT
CASRSIPRADRDRGNSPLHF
>few|TRBD1|TRBV30|TRBJ1-2
TGTGCCTGGACCCGGGACAGGGGGCGGAAATCCTACACCTTC
CAWTRDRGRKSYTF
>.|TRBD1|TRBV10-3|TRBJ1-1
TGTGCCATCACTCCGTCGGGACAGGGGAACACTGAAGCTTTCTTT
CAITPSGQGNTEAFF
>.|TRBD2|TRBV7-2|TRBJ2-1
TGTGCCAGCAGCTTGGGACTAGCGGTCGCCTACAATGAGCAGTTCTTC
CASSLGLAVAYNEQFF
>.|.|TRBV27|TRBJ1-6
TGTGCCAGCAGCCTCGGGGGATACTATAATTCACCCCTCCACTTT
CASSLGGYYNSPLHF
>.|.|TRBV2|TRBJ2-3
TGTGCCAGCAATATAGCGGCTCGCACAGATACGCAGTATTTT
CASNIAARTDTQYF
>.|TRBD2|TRBV9|TRBJ2-7
TGTGCCAGCAGCGGGGGAGGCGGGAGCTCATACGAGCAGTACTTC
CASSGGGGSSYEQYF
>.|.|TRBV5-1|TRBJ2-7
TGCGCCAGCAGCTTGGTAGTTCGGCTTAGCAGCATCGGCGAGCAGTACTTC
CASSLVVRLSSIGEQYF
>.|TRBD1|TRBV19|TRBJ1-1
TGTGCCAGTAGCGTGCAGGGGGACACTGAAGCTTTCTTT
CASSVQGDTEAFF
>.|.|TRBV5-1|TRBJ1-3
TGCGCCAGCAGCCCGGGGTTTGGAAACACCATATATTTT
CASSPGFGNTIYF
>.|TRBD2|TRBV29-1|TRBJ2-1
TGCAGCGCCTATTCTAGCGGGGGTTACAATGAGCAGTTCTTC
CSAYSSGGYNEQFF
>.|TRBD1|TRBV7-2|TRBJ2-7
TGTGCCAGCAGCAAAGGACAGGGGGGCCACGAGCAGTACTTC
CASSKGQGGHEQYF
>.|.|TRBV2|TRBJ2-5
TGTGCCAGCAGTGAAGAGGTGGCGGCCGGGGACTTACAAGAGACCCAGTACTTC
CASSEEVAAGDLQETQYF
>few|.|TRBV4-3|TRBJ1-2
TGCGCCAGCAGTTTGGGGGACTCGCGCTATGGCTACACCTTC
CASSLGDSRYGYTF
>.|TRBD1|TRBV10-3|TRBJ1-1
TGTGCCATCAGTGCTGTGACAGGGGGCAGGGACACTGAAGCTTTCTTT
CAISAVTGGRDTEAFF
>.|TRBD1|TRBV18|TRBJ2-1
TGTGCCAGCTCACCAGATTGGACAGGGAATGTTGAGCAGTTCTTC
CASSPDWTGNVEQFF
>.|TRBD1|TRBV28|TRBJ2-7
TGTGCCAGTCGACAGGGCCGAGTATCCTACGAGCAGTACTTC
CASRQGRVSYEQYF
>.|.|TRBV5-1|TRBJ1-1
TGCGCCAGCAGCGGCGGGGCGGGGGGTGGCTGGGGGACTGAAGCTTTCTTT
CASSGGAGGGWGTEAFF
>.|.|TRBV9|TRBJ2-1
TGTGCCAGCAGCGTTCAGGGTTACAATGAGCAGTTCTTC
CASSVQGYNEQFF
>.|.|TRBV6-5|TRBJ1-3
TGTGCCAGCACTAACCCGGAGGGAAACACCATATATTTT
CASTNPEGNTIYF
>.|.|TRBV28|TRBJ1-3
TGTGCCAGCAGCCCCTCGGGATCTGGAAACACCATATATTTT
CASSPSGSGNTIYF
>.|.|TRBV7-6|TRBJ2-2
TGTGCCAGCAGCTCGCAGGGGTTATCGAACACCGGGGAGCTGTTTTTT
CASSSQGLSNTGELFF
>few|TRBD2|TRBV7-3|TRBJ2-1
TGTGCCAGCAGCTATACTAGCGGCTTCTACAATGAGCAGTTCTTC
CASSYTSGFYNEQFF
>.|TRBD1|TRBV19|TRBJ1-2
TGTGCCAGTAGTATACCCAGACAGGGGACAGCAGAAGGCTACACCTTC
CASSIPRQGTAEGYTF
>.|.|TRBV19|TRBJ1-5
TGTGCCAGTAGTATTAGCCGGGAGCCCCAGCATTTT
CASSISREPQHF
>once|TRBD1|TRBV10-3|TRBJ2-7
TGTGCCATCAGTGCGGGTGGACAGGTAGTCTACGAGCAGTACTTC
CAISAGGQVVYEQYF
>.|TRBD1|TRBV5-4|TRBJ1-6
TGTGCCAGCAGCTTAGGACAGGCAGAGTCACCCCTCCACTTT
CASSLGQAESPLHF
>.|TRBD1|TRBV27|TRBJ2-3
TGTGCCAGCAGTTACCTGACAGGGAGTACAGATACGCAGTATTTT
CASSYLTGSTDTQYF
>few|.|TRBV5-8|TRBJ1-1
TGTGCCAGCAGCTTGGACAGGGAAACTGAAGCTTTCTTT
CASSLDRETEAFF
>.|.|TRBV6-1|TRBJ2-5
TGTGCCAGCAGTGAAGTCACTACGAGTCAGACCCAGTACTTC
CASSEVTTSQTQYF